This TCR beta chain was observed in a study of T cell repertoires in cytomegalovirus infection. Overall study context: Evidence of both CMV infection and a matching HLA type came from public TCR beta signatures. Study results and caveats: It was HLA-C-restricted CMV-specific TCR beta clonotypes that dominated the response ex vivo. Summed frequency of public TCR beta families distinguished CMV carriers with the relevant HLA.

Germline V lookup: CDR1 MNHEY, CDR2 SMNVEV (reference sequence). Trimming cost V 6 bases and J 9 bases, with 20 bases left between them. This CDR3 has 14 amino acids. TCRdb called the reads again in MiXCR, with one record for every CDR3 protein. The table lists approximately 500,000 distinct CDR3 sequences, approximately 17% of them singletons. This clonotype was recorded at least ten times. The antigen remains unidentified. Source material: CD8+ T cells from PBMCs. This receptor was taken from a human donor in good health (CMV status not recorded). Some clones in this sample may be carry-over from other donors' samples. The chain employs TRBV27 and TRBJ1-1; no firm D call. CDR3 in DNA: TGTGCCAGCAGGCCCCGGCCCCCGAGCTTTAAAGCTTTCTTT. Its protein product is CASRPRPPSFKAFF.